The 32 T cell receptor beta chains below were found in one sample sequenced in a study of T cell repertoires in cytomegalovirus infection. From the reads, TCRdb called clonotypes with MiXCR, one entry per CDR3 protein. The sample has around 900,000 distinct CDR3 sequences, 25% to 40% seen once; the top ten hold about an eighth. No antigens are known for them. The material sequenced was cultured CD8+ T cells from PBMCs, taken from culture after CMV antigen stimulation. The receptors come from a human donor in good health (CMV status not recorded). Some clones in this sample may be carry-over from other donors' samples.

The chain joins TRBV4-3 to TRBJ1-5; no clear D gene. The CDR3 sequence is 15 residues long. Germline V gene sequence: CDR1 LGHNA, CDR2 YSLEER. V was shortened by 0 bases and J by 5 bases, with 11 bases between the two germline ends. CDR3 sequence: CASSQDERSDQPQHF. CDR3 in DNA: TGCGCCAGCAGCCAAGATGAAAGGTCCGATCAGCCCCAGCATTTT.

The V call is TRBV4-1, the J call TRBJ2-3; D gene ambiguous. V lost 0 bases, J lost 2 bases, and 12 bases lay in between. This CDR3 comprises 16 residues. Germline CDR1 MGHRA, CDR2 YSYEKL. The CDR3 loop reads CASSQEQYSPTDTQYF. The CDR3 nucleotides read TGCGCCAGCAGCCAAGAGCAGTATTCCCCCACAGATACGCAGTATTTT.

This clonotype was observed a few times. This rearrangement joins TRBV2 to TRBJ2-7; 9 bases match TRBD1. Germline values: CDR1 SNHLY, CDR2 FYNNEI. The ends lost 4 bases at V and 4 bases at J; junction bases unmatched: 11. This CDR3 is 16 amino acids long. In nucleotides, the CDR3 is TGTGCCAGCAGTGGAGCCGGGACAGGGAAAGGGTACGAGCAGTACTTC. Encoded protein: CASSGAGTGKGYEQYF.

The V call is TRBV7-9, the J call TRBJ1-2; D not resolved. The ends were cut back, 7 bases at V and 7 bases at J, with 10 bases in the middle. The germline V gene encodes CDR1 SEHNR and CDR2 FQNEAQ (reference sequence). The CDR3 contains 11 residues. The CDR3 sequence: CASNEAGGYTF. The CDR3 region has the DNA TGTGCCAGCAACGAGGCCGGTGGCTACACCTTC.

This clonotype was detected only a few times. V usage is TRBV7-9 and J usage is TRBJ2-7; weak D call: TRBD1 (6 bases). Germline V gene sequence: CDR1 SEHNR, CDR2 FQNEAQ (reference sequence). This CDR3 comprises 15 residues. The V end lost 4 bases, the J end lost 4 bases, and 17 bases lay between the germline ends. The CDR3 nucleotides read TGTGCCAGCAGCTCAACAGGGACGGGACCGTACGAGCAGTACGTC. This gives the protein CASSSTGTGPYEQYV.

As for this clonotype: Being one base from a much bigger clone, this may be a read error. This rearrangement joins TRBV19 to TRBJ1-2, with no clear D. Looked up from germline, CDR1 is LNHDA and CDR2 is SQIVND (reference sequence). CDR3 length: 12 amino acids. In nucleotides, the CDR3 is TGTGCCAGTATCGGACGGTCCTATGGCTACGCCTTC. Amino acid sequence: CASIGRSYGYAF. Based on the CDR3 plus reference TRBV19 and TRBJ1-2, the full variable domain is DGGITQSPKYLFRKEGQNVTLSCEQNLNHDAMYWYRQDPGQGLRLIYYSQIVNDFQKGDIAEGYSVSREKKESFPLTVTSAQKNPTAFYLCASIGRSYGYAFGSGTRLTVV.

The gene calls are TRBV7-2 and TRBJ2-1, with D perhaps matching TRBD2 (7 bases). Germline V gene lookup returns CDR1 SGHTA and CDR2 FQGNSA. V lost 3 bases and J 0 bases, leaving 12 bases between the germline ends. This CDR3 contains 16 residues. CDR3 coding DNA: TGTGCCAGCAGCTTTAACGGGGGGCCCTCCTACAATGAGCAGTTCTTC. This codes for CASSFNGGPSYNEQFF.

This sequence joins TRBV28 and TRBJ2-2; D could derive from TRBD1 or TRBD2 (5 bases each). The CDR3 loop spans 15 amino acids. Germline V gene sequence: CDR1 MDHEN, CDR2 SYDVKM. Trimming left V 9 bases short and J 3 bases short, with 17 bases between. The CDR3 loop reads CASLAGTDYTGELFF. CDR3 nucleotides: TGTGCCAGTCTTGCCGGGACCGACTACACCGGGGAGCTGTTTTTT.

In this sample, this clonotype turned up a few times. The CDR3 sequence is CASSEVGDINEQFF. The DNA for the CDR3 is TGTGCCAGCAGTGAAGTGGGGGATATAAATGAGCAGTTCTTC. V gene TRBV6-1 combines with J gene TRBJ2-1, with D perhaps given as TRBD1 or TRBD2 (5 bases each). The CDR3 length is 14 residues. V was pared by 1 base and J by 7 bases, with 11 bases between. CDR1 is MNHNS and CDR2 is SASEGT in the germline V gene.

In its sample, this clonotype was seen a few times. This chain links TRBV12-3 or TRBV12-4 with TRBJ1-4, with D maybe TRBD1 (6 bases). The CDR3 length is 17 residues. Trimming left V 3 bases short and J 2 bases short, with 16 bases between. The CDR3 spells CASSFLVRGTTNEKLFF. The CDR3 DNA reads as TGTGCCAGCAGTTTTTTGGTTAGGGGGACGACTAATGAAAAACTGTTTTTT.

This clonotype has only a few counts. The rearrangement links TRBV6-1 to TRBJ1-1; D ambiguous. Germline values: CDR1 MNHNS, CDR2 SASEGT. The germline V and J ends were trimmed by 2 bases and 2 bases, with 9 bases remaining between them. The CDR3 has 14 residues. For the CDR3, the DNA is TGTGCCAGCAGTGAAAGGGCAAGAAACACTGAAGCTTTCTTT. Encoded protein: CASSERARNTEAFF.

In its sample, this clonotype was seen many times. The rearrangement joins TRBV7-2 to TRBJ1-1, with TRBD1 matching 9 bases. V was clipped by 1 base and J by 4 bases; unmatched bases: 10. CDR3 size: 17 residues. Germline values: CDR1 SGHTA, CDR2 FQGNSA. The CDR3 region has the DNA TGTGCCAGCAGCTTAGGGTCACAGGGGGCGGAAGTCACTGAAGCTTTCTTT. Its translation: CASSLGSQGAEVTEAFF.

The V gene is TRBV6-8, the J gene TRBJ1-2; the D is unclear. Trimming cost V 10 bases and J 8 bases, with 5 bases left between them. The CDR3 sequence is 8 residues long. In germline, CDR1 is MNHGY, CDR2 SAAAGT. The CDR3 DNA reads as TGTGCCACCGGCGGCTACACCTTC. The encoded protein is CATGGYTF.

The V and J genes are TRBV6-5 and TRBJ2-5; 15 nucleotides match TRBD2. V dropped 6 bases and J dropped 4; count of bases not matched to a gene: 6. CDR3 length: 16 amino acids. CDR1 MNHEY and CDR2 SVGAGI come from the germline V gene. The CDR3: CASSPGTSGGRETQYF. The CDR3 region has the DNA TGTGCCAGCAGCCCCGGGACTAGCGGGGGGAGAGAGACCCAGTACTTC.

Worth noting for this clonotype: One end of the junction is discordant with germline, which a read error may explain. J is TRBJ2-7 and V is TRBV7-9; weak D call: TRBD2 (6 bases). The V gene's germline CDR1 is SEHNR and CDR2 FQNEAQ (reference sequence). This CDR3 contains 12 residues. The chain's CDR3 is CASSSRSWGRIF. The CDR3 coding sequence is TGTGCCAGCAGCTCACGCTCGTGGGGGAGGATATTC.

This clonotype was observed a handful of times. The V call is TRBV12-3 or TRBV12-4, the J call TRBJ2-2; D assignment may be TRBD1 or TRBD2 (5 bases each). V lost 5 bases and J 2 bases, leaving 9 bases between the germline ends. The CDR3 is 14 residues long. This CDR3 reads CASSGTDNTGELFF. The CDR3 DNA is TGTGCCAGCAGTGGGACGGACAACACCGGGGAGCTGTTTTTT.

CDR3 protein: CASSEEMGGTNEKLFF. CDR3 in DNA: TGTGCCAGCAGTGAAGAAATGGGGGGGACTAATGAAAAACTGTTTTTT. The rearrangement uses TRBV6-1 and TRBJ1-4; D possibly corresponds to TRBD1 (5 bases). In germline, CDR1 is MNHNS, CDR2 SASEGT. V lost 1 base and J 2 bases, leaving 11 bases between the germline ends. The CDR3 runs 16 residues.

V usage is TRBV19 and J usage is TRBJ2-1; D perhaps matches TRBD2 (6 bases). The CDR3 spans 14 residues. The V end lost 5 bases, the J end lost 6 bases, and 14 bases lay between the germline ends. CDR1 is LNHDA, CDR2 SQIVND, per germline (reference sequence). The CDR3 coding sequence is TGTGCCAGTAGTTATAGGGGACTTGGCAATGAGCAGTTCTTC. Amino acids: CASSYRGLGNEQFF.

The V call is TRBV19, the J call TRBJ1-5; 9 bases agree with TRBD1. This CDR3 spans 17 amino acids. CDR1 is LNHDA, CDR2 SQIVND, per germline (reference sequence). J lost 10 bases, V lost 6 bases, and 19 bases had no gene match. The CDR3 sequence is CASSFFPGQGIFHPQHF. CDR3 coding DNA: TGTGCCAGTAGCTTTTTCCCGGGACAGGGAATTTTCCATCCCCAGCATTTT.

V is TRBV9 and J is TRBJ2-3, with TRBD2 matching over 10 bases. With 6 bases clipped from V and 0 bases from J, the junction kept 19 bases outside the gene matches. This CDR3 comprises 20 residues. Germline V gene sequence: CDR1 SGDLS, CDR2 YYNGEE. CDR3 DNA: TGTGCCAGCACGGTAGAGAGTGGAGCTAGCGGGGGCTATAGCACAGATACGCAGTATTTT. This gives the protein CASTVESGASGGYSTDTQYF.

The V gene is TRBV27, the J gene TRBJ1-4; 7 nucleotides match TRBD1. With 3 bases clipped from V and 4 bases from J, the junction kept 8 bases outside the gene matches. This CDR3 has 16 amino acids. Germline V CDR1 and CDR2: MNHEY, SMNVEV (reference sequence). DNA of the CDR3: TGTGCCAGCAGTTTTCAGCTACAGGGGTATAATGAAAAACTGTTTTTT. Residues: CASSFQLQGYNEKLFF.

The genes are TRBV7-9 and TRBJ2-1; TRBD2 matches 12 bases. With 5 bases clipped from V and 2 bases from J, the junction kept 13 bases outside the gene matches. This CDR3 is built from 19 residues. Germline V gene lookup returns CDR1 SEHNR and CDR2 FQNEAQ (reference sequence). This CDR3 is CASSVEYTSGGPPYNEQFF. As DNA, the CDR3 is TGTGCCAGCAGCGTGGAATACACTAGCGGGGGGCCTCCCTACAATGAGCAGTTCTTC.

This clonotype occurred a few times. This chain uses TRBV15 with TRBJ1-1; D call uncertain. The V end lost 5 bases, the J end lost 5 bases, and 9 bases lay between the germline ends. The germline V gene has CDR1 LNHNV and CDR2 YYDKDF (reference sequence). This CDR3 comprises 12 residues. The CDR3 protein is CATSGMVTEAFF. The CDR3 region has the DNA TGTGCCACCAGCGGGATGGTGACTGAAGCTTTCTTT.

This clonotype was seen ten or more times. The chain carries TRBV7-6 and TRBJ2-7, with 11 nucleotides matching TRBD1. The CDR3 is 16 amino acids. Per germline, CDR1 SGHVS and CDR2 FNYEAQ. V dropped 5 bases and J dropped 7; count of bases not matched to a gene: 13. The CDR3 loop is CASSPGPGQGVGEQYV. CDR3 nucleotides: TGTGCCAGCAGCCCGGGGCCGGGACAGGGGGTAGGGGAGCAGTACGTC.

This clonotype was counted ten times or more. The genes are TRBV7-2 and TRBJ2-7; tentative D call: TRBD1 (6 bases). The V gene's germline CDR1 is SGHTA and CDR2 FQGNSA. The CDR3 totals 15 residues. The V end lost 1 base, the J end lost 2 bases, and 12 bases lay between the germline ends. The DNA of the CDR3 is TGTGCCAGCAGCTTAGACCCTGAGGGGGCCTACGAGCAGTACTTC. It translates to CASSLDPEGAYEQYF.

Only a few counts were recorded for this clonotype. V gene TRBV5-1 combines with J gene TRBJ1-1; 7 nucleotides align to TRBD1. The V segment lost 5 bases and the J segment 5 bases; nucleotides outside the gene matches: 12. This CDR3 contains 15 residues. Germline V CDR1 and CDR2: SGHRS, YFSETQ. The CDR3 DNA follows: TGCGCCAGCAGGGGGGACAGCTATTCTTTTACTGAAGCTTTCTTT. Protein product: CASRGDSYSFTEAFF.

The CDR3 here is CASSLDGGADNEQFF. In DNA, the CDR3 is TGTGCCAGCAGCTTAGATGGCGGGGCCGACAATGAGCAGTTCTTC. The chain employs TRBV11-3 and TRBJ2-1; tentatively, D is TRBD2 (6 bases). Germline V gene lookup returns CDR1 SGHNT and CDR2 YENEEA. Between the trimmed V and J ends, which lost 0 bases and 5 bases, there was a span of 11 bases. The CDR3 is 15 residues long.

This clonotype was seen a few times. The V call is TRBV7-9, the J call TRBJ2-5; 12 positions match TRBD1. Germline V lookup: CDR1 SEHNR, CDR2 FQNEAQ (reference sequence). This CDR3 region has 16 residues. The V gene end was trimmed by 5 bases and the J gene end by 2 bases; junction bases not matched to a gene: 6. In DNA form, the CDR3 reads TGTGCCAGCAGCCAAAGGGACAGGGGGCCACAAGAGACCCAGTACTTC. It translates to CASSQRDRGPQETQYF.

In nucleotides, the CDR3 is TGTGCCAGCAGTTTCCTCAGGGATTTGGGCTACACCTTC. Its protein product is CASSFLRDLGYTF. The genes are TRBV28 and TRBJ1-2; a possible D gene is TRBD1 (5 bases). The CDR3 spans 13 residues. V lost 3 bases and J 8 bases, leaving 13 bases between the germline ends. Looked up from germline, CDR1 is MDHEN and CDR2 is SYDVKM.

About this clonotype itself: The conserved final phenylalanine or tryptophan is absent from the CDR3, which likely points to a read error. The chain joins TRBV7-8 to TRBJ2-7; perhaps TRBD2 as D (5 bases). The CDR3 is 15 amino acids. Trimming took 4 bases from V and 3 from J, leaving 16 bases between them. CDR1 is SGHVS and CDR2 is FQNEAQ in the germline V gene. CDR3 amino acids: CASSSGIGSYYEQYI. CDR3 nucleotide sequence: TGTGCCAGCAGCTCCGGGATTGGCAGCTACTACGAGCAGTACATC.

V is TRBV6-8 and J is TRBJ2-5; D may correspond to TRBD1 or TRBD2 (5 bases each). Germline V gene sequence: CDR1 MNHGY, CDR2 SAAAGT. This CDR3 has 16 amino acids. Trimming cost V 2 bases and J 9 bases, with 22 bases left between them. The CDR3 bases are TGTGCCAGCAGTTACCCTCCGGGACGCTCGGACGTGGCCCAGTACTTC. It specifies CASSYPPGRSDVAQYF.

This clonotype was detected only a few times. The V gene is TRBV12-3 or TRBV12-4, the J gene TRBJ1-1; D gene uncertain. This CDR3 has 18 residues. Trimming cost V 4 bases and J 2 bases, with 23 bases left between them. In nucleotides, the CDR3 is TGTGCCAGCAGTTACCATCTGGACGTGCGGAAACCTAACACTGAAGCTTTCTTT. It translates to CASSYHLDVRKPNTEAFF.